The rows below give T cell receptor beta chains drawn from one sample of a study of shared clonotypes between healthy human individuals. Repertoires were generated with immunoSEQ multiplex PCR, while TCRdb's copy carries only in-frame clones and drops some. The sample contains around 1.9 million clones, 85% to 95% of which appear only once. Sequencing input: naive CD8+ T cells from PBMCs. The receptors here all came from a man in his late teens or twenties in good health. Some clones in this sample may be carry-over from other donors' samples. The CDR3 runs from the conserved cysteine through the conserved F or W. Each record gives: clone size, J gene, D gene, V gene, CDR3 protein. A D gene is named only where the DNA matches it firmly. A clone size is listed for some rows: how often the clone was seen (once, few, many), or a class if it is expanded.

clone size: NA; J gene: TRBJ2-2; D gene: NA; V gene: TRBV10-3; CDR3 protein: CAISEKGNTGELFF
clone size: NA; J gene: TRBJ2-5; D gene: NA; V gene: TRBV7-2; CDR3 protein: CASSYPGLGGMTQYF
clone size: NA; J gene: TRBJ2-2; D gene: TRBD1; V gene: TRBV11-2; CDR3 protein: CASRHQDRAFTGELFF
clone size: NA; J gene: TRBJ1-1; D gene: TRBD1; V gene: TRBV5-1; CDR3 protein: CASSLWDRDSTEAFF
clone size: NA; J gene: TRBJ1-2; D gene: TRBD1; V gene: TRBV11-2; CDR3 protein: CASSSGGNYGYTF
clone size: NA; J gene: TRBJ2-7; D gene: NA; V gene: TRBV28; CDR3 protein: CASSYSFKQYF
clone size: NA; J gene: TRBJ2-1; D gene: NA; V gene: TRBV27; CDR3 protein: CASSLGPHEQFF
clone size: once; J gene: TRBJ2-2; D gene: NA; V gene: TRBV28; CDR3 protein: CASSARTGRDTGELFF
clone size: NA; J gene: TRBJ1-4; D gene: TRBD1; V gene: TRBV5-6; CDR3 protein: CASSLQTGGWDEKLFF
clone size: NA; J gene: TRBJ2-7; D gene: NA; V gene: TRBV6-1; CDR3 protein: CASSEGGGLPYEQYF
clone size: NA; J gene: TRBJ2-1; D gene: NA; V gene: TRBV11-2; CDR3 protein: CASSPWEVYNEQFF
clone size: NA; J gene: TRBJ2-1; D gene: TRBD2; V gene: TRBV7-9; CDR3 protein: CASSPGGSGGSNEQFF
clone size: once; J gene: TRBJ2-1; D gene: NA; V gene: TRBV4-2; CDR3 protein: CASSLSGTSYNEQFF
clone size: NA; J gene: TRBJ1-1; D gene: NA; V gene: TRBV5-4; CDR3 protein: CASSPSMRAGAEAFF
clone size: NA; J gene: TRBJ2-7; D gene: NA; V gene: TRBV5-1; CDR3 protein: CASSSPTRPYEQYF
clone size: once; J gene: TRBJ2-4; D gene: NA; V gene: TRBV27; CDR3 protein: CASSGYEGKNIQYF
clone size: NA; J gene: TRBJ1-2; D gene: NA; V gene: TRBV5-1; CDR3 protein: CASSITGPSNYGYTF
clone size: NA; J gene: TRBJ2-6; D gene: TRBD2; V gene: TRBV4-1; CDR3 protein: CASSPQGLAGVAPGANVLTF
clone size: NA; J gene: TRBJ2-7; D gene: NA; V gene: TRBV28; CDR3 protein: CASNRAGNSYEQYF
clone size: NA; J gene: TRBJ1-2; D gene: NA; V gene: TRBV19; CDR3 protein: CASSIPPVGSYGYTF
clone size: NA; J gene: TRBJ1-2; D gene: TRBD1; V gene: TRBV4-1; CDR3 protein: CASSQARTGGAGIGGYTF
clone size: few; J gene: TRBJ1-1; D gene: NA; V gene: TRBV28; CDR3 protein: CASSLRGFGDTEAFF
clone size: NA; J gene: TRBJ2-1; D gene: NA; V gene: TRBV2; CDR3 protein: CASSEGLALYNEQFF
clone size: NA; J gene: TRBJ2-7; D gene: TRBD1; V gene: TRBV28; CDR3 protein: CASRPYRGGWYEQYF
clone size: NA; J gene: TRBJ2-7; D gene: NA; V gene: TRBV28; CDR3 protein: CASSSPGSGYEQYF
clone size: NA; J gene: TRBJ1-2; D gene: TRBD1; V gene: TRBV18; CDR3 protein: CASSPLGQENLLNYGYTF
clone size: NA; J gene: TRBJ2-1; D gene: NA; V gene: TRBV4-1; CDR3 protein: CASSQEWGPEQFF
clone size: once; J gene: TRBJ2-7; D gene: NA; V gene: TRBV9; CDR3 protein: CASSVGPGGYEQYF
clone size: NA; J gene: TRBJ1-3; D gene: NA; V gene: TRBV5-6; CDR3 protein: CASSLEWTAGNTIYF
clone size: NA; J gene: TRBJ1-2; D gene: NA; V gene: TRBV27; CDR3 protein: CASSPRSNAGTQGGYTF
clone size: NA; J gene: TRBJ2-4; D gene: NA; V gene: TRBV10-3; CDR3 protein: CAISAEGEANIQYF
clone size: NA; J gene: TRBJ1-5; D gene: NA; V gene: TRBV11-2; CDR3 protein: CASSLGSNQPQHF
clone size: NA; J gene: TRBJ2-5; D gene: NA; V gene: TRBV5-6; CDR3 protein: CASSPPGDETQYF
clone size: NA; J gene: TRBJ2-7; D gene: TRBD2; V gene: TRBV19; CDR3 protein: CASRDRTSGDYEQYF
clone size: NA; J gene: TRBJ1-1; D gene: TRBD1; V gene: TRBV19; CDR3 protein: CASSSPGQGGTEAFF
clone size: NA; J gene: TRBJ1-1; D gene: NA; V gene: TRBV10-2; CDR3 protein: CASSESTGITEAFF
clone size: NA; J gene: TRBJ1-5; D gene: NA; V gene: TRBV7-9; CDR3 protein: CASSLSNQPQHF
clone size: NA; J gene: TRBJ2-1; D gene: NA; V gene: TRBV7-6; CDR3 protein: CASSRELPSSSYNEQFF
clone size: NA; J gene: TRBJ2-7; D gene: NA; V gene: TRBV7-9; CDR3 protein: CASSQELRGTYEQYF
clone size: NA; J gene: TRBJ2-1; D gene: NA; V gene: TRBV28; CDR3 protein: CASSSYRGASYNEQFF
clone size: NA; J gene: TRBJ2-7; D gene: NA; V gene: TRBV27; CDR3 protein: CASSLSAYLTYEQYF
clone size: NA; J gene: TRBJ1-1; D gene: NA; V gene: TRBV6-7; CDR3 protein: CASSQPPTDLRSEAFF
clone size: NA; J gene: TRBJ2-1; D gene: TRBD2; V gene: TRBV27; CDR3 protein: CASSSGLAGVNEQFF
clone size: NA; J gene: TRBJ2-7; D gene: NA; V gene: TRBV25-1; CDR3 protein: CASSPTGNHEQYF
clone size: NA; J gene: TRBJ1-2; D gene: TRBD1; V gene: TRBV5-4; CDR3 protein: CASSSGQGTGGGYTF
clone size: NA; J gene: TRBJ1-4; D gene: NA; V gene: TRBV7-2; CDR3 protein: CASSSALNEKLFF
clone size: once; J gene: TRBJ1-1; D gene: NA; V gene: TRBV11-2; CDR3 protein: CASSLGPNTEAFF
clone size: NA; J gene: TRBJ2-1; D gene: NA; V gene: TRBV28; CDR3 protein: CASRNTGSSYNEQFF
clone size: NA; J gene: TRBJ2-3; D gene: NA; V gene: TRBV28; CDR3 protein: CASSPTTASTDTQYF
clone size: NA; J gene: TRBJ2-1; D gene: TRBD1; V gene: TRBV19; CDR3 protein: CASSARTGDFYEQFF
clone size: NA; J gene: TRBJ1-1; D gene: NA; V gene: TRBV5-1; CDR3 protein: CASSFRTIESTEAFF
clone size: NA; J gene: TRBJ2-7; D gene: TRBD2; V gene: TRBV28; CDR3 protein: CASSLKRGKGTLTYEQYF
clone size: NA; J gene: TRBJ2-1; D gene: NA; V gene: TRBV6-1; CDR3 protein: CASSGRGLGNEQFF